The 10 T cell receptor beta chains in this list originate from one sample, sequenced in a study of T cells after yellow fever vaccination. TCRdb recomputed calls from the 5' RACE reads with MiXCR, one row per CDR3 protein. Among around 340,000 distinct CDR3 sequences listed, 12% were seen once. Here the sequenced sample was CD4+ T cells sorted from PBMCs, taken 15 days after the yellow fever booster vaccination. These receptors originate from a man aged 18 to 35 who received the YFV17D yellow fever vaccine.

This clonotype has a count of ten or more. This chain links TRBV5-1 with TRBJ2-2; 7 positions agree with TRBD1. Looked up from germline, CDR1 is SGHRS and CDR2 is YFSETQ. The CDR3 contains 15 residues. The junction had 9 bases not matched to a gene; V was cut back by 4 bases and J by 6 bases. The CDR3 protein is CASSVDRVEAGELFF. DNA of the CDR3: TGCGCCAGCAGCGTCGACAGGGTTGAAGCCGGGGAGCTGTTTTTT.

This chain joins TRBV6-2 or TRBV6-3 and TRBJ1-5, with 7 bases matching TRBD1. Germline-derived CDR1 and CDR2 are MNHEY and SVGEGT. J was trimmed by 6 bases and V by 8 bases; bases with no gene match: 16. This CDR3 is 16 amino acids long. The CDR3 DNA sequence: TGTGCCAGCGAAGATCCGGGACAGCTACTTACTCAGCCCCAGCATTTT. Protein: CASEDPGQLLTQPQHF.

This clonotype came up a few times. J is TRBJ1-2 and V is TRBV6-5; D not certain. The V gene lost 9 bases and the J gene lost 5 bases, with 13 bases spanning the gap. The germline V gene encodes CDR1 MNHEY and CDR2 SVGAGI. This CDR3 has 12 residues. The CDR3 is CASGGRNYGYTF. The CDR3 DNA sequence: TGTGCCAGTGGAGGGCGGAATTATGGCTACACCTTC.

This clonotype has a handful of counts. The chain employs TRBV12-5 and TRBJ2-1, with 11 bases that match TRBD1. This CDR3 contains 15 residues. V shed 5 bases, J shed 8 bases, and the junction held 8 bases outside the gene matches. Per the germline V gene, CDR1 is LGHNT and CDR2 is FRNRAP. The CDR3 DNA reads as TGTGCTAGTGGTCCAGGGACAGGGGGAATCGATGAGCAGTTCTTC. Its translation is CASGPGTGGIDEQFF.

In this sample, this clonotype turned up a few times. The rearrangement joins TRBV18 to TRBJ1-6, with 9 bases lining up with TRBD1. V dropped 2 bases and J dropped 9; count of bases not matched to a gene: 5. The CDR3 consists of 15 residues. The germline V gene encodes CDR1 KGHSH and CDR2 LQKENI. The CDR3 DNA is TGTGCCAGCTCACCAGGACAGGGGAGGATTTCACCCCTCCACTTT. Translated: CASSPGQGRISPLHF.

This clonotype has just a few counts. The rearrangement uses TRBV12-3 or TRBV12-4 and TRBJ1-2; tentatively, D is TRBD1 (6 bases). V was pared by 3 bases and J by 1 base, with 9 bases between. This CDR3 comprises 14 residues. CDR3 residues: CASSLAGVNYGYTF. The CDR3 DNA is TGTGCCAGCAGTTTGGCAGGGGTTAACTATGGCTACACCTTC.

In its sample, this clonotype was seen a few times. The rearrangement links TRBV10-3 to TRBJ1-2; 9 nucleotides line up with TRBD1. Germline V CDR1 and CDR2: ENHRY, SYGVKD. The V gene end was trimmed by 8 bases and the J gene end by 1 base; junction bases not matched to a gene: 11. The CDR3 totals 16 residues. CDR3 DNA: TGTGCCATCTCAGCGACAGGGGGATCAATTAACTATGGCTACACCTTC. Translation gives CAISATGGSINYGYTF.

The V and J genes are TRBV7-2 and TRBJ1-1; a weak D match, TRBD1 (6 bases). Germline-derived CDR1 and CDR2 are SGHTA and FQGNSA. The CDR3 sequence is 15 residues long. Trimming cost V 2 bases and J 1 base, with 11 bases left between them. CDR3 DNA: TGTGCCAGCAGCTTAAATCCCAGGGGGAACACTGAAGCTTTCTTT. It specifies CASSLNPRGNTEAFF. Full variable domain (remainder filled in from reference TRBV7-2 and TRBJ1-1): GAGVSQSPSNKVTEKGKDVELRCDPISGHTALYWYRQSLGQGLEFLIYFQGNSAPDKSGLPSDRFSAERTGGSVSTLTIQRTQQEDSAVYLCASSLNPRGNTEAFFGQGTRLTVV.

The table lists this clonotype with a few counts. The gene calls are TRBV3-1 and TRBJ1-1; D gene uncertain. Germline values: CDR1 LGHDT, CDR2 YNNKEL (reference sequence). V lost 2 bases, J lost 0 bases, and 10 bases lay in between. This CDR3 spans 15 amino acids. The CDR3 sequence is CASSQISQLNTEAFF. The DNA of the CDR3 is TGTGCCAGCAGCCAAATATCACAGCTGAACACTGAAGCTTTCTTT.

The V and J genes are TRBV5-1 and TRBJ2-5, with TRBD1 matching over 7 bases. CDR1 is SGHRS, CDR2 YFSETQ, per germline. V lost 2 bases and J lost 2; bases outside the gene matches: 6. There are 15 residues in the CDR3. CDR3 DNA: TGCGCCAGCAGCTTTGTCCCGGGACAGCAAGAGACCCAGTACTTC. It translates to CASSFVPGQQETQYF.